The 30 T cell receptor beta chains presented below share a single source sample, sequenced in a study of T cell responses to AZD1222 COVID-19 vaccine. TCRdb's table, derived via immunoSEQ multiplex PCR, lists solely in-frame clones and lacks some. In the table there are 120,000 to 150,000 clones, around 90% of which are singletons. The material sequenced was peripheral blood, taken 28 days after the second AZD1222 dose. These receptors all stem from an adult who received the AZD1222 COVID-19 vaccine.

CDR3 protein: CASRPGTATNEKLFF. CDR3 bases: TGTGCCAGCAGACCAGGGACAGCAACTAATGAAAAACTGTTTTTT. The V call is TRBV5-4, the J call TRBJ1-4; 7 bases fit TRBD1. The CDR3 is 15 amino acids. Trimming at V came to 5 bases and at J to 0 bases, leaving 4 bases not matched to a gene. CDR1 and CDR2 (germline): SGHNT, YYREEE (reference sequence).

CDR3 DNA sequence: TGTGCCAGCAGCCGGGCCTCGGATGGCTACACCTTC. Protein product: CASSRASDGYTF. The chain links TRBV3-1 (or the pseudogene TRBV3-2) to TRBJ1-2; no clear D gene. Germline V gene sequence: CDR1 LGHDT, CDR2 YNNKEL (reference sequence). This CDR3 is 12 amino acids long. V was shortened by 4 bases and J by 6 bases, with 9 bases between the two germline ends.

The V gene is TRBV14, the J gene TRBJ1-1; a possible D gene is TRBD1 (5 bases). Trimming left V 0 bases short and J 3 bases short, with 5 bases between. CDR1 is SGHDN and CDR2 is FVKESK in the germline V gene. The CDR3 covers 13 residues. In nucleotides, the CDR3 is TGTGCCAGCAGCCAAGAAGGGGACACTGAAGCTTTCTTT. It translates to CASSQEGDTEAFF.

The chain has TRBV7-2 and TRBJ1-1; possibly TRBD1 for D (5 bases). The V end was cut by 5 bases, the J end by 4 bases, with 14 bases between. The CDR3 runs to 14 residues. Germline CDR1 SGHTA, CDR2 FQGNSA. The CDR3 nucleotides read TGTGCCAGCAGCCGGGACCTCAGGTCCACTGAAGCTTTCTTT. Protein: CASSRDLRSTEAFF.

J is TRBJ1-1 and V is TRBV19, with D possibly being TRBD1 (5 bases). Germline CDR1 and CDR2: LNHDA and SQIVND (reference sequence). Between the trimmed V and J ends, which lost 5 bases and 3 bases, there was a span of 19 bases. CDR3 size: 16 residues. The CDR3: CASSVAGTGYYTEAFF. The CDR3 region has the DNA TGTGCCAGTAGTGTAGCAGGGACTGGATACTACACTGAAGCTTTCTTT.

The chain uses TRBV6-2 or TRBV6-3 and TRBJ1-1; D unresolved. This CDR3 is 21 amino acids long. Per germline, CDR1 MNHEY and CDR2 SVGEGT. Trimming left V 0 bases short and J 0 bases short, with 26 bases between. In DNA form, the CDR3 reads TGTGCCAGCAGTTACTCGCTTCCACACCGGACCAACCCAAAAGTGAACACTGAAGCTTTCTTT. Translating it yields CASSYSLPHRTNPKVNTEAFF.

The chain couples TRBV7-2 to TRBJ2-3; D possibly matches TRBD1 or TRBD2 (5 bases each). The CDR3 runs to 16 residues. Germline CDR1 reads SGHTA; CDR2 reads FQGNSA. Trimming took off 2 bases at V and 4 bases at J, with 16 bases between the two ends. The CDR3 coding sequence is TGTGCCAGCAGCTTATTGTGGCAGGGAGTTTCAGATACGCAGTATTTT. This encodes CASSLLWQGVSDTQYF.

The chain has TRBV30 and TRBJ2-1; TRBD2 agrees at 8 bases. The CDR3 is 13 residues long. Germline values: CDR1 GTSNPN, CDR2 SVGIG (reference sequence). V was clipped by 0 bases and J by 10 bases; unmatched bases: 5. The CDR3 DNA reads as TGTGCCTGGAGTGTACGTGTAGCGGGGGAGCAGTTCTTC. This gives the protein CAWSVRVAGEQFF.

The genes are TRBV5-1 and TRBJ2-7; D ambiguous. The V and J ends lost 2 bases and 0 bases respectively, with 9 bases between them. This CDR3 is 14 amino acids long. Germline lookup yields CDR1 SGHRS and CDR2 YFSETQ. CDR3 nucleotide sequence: TGCGCCAGCAGCTTTTCCCCGAGCTCCTACGAGCAGTACTTC. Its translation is CASSFSPSSYEQYF.

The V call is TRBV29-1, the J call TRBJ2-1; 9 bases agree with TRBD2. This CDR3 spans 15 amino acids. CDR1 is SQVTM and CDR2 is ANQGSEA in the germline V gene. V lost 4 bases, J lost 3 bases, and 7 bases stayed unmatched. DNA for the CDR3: TGCAGCGTTGCTTTAGCGGGAGCAAGCTACAATGAGCAGTTCTTC. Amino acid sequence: CSVALAGASYNEQFF.

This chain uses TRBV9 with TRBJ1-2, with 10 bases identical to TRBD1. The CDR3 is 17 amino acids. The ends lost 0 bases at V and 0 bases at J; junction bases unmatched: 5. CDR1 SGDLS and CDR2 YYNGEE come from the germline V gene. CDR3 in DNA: TGTGCCAGCAGCGTAGTGGGGACAGGGGTTTCTAACTATGGCTACACCTTC. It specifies CASSVVGTGVSNYGYTF. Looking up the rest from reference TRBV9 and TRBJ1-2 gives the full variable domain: DSGVTQTPKHLITATGQRVTLRCSPRSGDLSVYWYQQSLDQGLQFLIQYYNGEERAKGNILERFSAQQFPDLHSELNLSSLELGDSALYFCASSVVGTGVSNYGYTFGSGTRLTVV.

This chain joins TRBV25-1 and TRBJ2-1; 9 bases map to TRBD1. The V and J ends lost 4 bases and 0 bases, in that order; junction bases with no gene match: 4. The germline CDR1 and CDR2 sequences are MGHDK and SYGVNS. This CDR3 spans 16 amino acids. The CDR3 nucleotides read TGTGCCAGCAGTGTCACAGGGGGCAGCTCCTACAATGAGCAGTTCTTC. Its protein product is CASSVTGGSSYNEQFF.

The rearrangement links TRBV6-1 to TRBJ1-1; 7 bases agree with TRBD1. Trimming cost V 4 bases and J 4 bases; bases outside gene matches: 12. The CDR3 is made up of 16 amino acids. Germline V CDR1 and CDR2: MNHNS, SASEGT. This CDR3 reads CASSAKGGTVGTEAFF. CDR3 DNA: TGTGCCAGCAGTGCTAAGGGCGGGACAGTCGGCACTGAAGCTTTCTTT.

CDR3 sequence: CASSQGQVNTEAFF. CDR3 DNA: TGTGCCAGCAGCCAGGGACAGGTGAACACTGAAGCTTTCTTT. This chain connects TRBV4-2 to TRBJ1-1, with 8 bases fitting TRBD1. The trim removed 3 bases at V and 0 bases at J, leaving 0 bases unmatched. This CDR3 is 14 amino acids long. Germline V lookup: CDR1 LGHNA, CDR2 YNFKEQ.

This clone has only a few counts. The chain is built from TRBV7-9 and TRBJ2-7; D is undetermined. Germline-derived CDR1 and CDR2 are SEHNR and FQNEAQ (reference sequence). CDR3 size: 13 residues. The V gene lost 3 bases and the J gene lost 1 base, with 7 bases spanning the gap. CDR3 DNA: TGTGCCAGCAGCTTGGCAGCTTCCTACGAGCAGTACTTC. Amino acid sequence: CASSLAASYEQYF.

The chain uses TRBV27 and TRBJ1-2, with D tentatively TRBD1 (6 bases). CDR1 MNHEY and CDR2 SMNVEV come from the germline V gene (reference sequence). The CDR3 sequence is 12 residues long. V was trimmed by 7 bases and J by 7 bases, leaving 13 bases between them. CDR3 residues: CASISQGGGYTF. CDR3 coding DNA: TGTGCCAGCATTTCACAGGGAGGTGGCTACACCTTC.

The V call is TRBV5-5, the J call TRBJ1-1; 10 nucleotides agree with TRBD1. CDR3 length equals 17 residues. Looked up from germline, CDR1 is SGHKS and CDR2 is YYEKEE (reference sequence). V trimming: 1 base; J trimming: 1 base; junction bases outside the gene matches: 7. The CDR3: CASSLTDRGVSNTEAFF. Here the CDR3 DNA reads TGTGCCAGCAGCTTGACGGACAGGGGGGTTTCGAACACTGAAGCTTTCTTT.

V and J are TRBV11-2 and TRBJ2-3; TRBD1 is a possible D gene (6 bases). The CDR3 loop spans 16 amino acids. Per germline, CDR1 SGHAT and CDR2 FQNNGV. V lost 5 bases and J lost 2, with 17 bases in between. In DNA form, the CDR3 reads TGTGCCAGCAGCCCAACTACCCGGACAGCCACAGATACGCAGTATTTT. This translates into CASSPTTRTATDTQYF.

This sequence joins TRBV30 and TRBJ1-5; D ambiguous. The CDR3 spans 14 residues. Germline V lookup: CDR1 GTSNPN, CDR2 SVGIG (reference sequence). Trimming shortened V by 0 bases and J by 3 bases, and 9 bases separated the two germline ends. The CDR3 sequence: CAWSVSGYNQPQHF. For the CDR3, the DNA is TGTGCCTGGAGTGTTTCGGGGTACAATCAGCCCCAGCATTTT.

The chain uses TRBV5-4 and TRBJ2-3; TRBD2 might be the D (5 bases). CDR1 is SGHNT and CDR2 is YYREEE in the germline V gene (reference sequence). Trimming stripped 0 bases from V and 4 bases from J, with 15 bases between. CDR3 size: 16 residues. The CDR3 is CASSLGLAGAADTQYF. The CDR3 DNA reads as TGTGCCAGCAGCTTGGGGCTAGCCGGAGCGGCAGATACGCAGTATTTT. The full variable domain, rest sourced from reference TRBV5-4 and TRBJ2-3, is ETGVTQSPTHLIKTRGQQVTLRCSSQSGHNTVSWYQQALGQGPQFIFQYYREEENGRGNFPPRFSGLQFPNYSSELNVNALELDDSALYLCASSLGLAGAADTQYFGPGTRLTVL.

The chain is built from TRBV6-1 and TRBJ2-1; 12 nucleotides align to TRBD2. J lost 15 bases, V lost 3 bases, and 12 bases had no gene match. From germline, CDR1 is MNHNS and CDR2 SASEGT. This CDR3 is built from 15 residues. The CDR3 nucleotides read TGTGCCAGCAGTGAGTTACTAGCGGGAGGCCCCAGGAGGTTCTTC. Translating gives CASSELLAGGPRRFF.

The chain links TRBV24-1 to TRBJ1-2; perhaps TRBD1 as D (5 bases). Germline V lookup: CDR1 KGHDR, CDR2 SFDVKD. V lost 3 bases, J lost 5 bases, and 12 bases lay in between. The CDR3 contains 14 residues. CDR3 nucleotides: TGTGCCACCAGTGATGGCAGGGCCAGGTATGGCTACACCTTC. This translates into CATSDGRARYGYTF.

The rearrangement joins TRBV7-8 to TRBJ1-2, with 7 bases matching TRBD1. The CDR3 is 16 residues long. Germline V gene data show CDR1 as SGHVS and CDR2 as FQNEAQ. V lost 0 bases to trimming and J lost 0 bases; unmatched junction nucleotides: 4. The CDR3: CASSLARDRANYGYTF. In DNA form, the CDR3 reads TGTGCCAGCAGCTTAGCCCGGGACAGAGCTAACTATGGCTACACCTTC.

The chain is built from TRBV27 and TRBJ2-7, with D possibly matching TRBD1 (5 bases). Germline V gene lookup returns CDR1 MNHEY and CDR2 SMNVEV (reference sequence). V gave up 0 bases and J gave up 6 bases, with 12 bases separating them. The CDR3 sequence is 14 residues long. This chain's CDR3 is CASSLSLGVTEQYF. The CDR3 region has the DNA TGTGCCAGCAGTTTATCGTTAGGGGTGACCGAGCAGTACTTC.

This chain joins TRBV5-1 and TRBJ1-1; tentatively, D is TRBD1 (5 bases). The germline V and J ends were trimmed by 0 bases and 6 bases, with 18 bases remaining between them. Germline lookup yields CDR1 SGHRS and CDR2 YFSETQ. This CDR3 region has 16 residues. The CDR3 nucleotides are TGCGCCAGCAGCTTGGGACCTGGGGGTCTAGGAGCTGAAGCTTTCTTT. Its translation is CASSLGPGGLGAEAFF.

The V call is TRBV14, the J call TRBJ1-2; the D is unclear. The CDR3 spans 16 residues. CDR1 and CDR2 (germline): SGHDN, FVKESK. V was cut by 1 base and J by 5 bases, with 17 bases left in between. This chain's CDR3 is CASSQGRGEIGYGYTF. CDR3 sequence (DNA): TGTGCCAGCAGCCAAGGTCGGGGAGAGATTGGATATGGCTACACCTTC. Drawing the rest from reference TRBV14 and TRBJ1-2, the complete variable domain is EAGVTQFPSHSVIEKGQTVTLRCDPISGHDNLYWYRRVMGKEIKFLLHFVKESKQDESGMPNNRFLAERTGGTYSTLKVQPAELEDSGVYFCASSQGRGEIGYGYTFGSGTRLTVV.

This CDR3 is CVSRTGGNTIYF. Here the CDR3 DNA reads TGTGTTTCTCGGACAGGAGGAAACACCATATATTTT. The gene calls are TRBV19 and TRBJ1-3, with 7 bases identical to TRBD1. Germline CDR1 and CDR2: LNHDA and SQIVND (reference sequence). CDR3 length equals 12 residues.

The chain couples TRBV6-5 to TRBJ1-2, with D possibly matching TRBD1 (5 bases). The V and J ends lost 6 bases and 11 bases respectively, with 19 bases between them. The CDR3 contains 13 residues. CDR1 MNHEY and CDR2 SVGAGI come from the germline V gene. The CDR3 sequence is CASSRDALGLYTF. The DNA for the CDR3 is TGTGCCAGCAGCCGGGACGCCCTAGGGTTGTACACCTTC.

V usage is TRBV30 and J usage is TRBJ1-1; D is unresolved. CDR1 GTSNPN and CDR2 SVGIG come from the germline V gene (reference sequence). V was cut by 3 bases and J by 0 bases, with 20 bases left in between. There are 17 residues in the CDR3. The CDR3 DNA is TGTGCCTGGAGCCCCAAACGGGGAAACTTGATGAACACTGAAGCTTTCTTT. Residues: CAWSPKRGNLMNTEAFF. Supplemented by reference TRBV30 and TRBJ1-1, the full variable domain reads SQTIHQWPATLVQPVGSPLSLECTVEGTSNPNLYWYRQAAGRGLQLLFYSVGIGQISSEVPQNLSASRPQDRQFILSSKKLLLSDSGFYLCAWSPKRGNLMNTEAFFGQGTRLTVV.

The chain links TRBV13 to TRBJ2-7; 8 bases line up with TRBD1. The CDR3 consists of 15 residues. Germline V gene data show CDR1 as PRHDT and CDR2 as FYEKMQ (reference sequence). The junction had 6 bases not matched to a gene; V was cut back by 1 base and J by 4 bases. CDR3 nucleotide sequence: TGTGCCAGCAGCTTAGCCGGACAGGGTCCATACGAGCAGTACTTC. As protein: CASSLAGQGPYEQYF. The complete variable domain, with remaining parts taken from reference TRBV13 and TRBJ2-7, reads AAGVIQSPRHLIKEKRETATLKCYPIPRHDTVYWYQQGPGQDPQFLISFYEKMQSDKGSIPDRFSAQQFSDYHSELNMSSLELGDSALYFCASSLAGQGPYEQYFGPGTRLTVT.